This entry is about one TCR beta chain. These data come from a study of cytomegalovirus exposure and HLA in healthy donors. About the study: Earlier results showed approximately 110 million unique TCR beta sequences derived from approximately 180 million T cells.

60 Vbeta and 13 Jbeta primers were used in PCR. Using immunoSEQ multiplex PCR, the repertoire was profiled, and TCRdb retains in-frame clones only, with some absent. The sample has more than 150,000 clones; almost 80% are singletons. The CDR3 extends over 15 amino acids. Looked up from germline, CDR1 is MDHEN and CDR2 is SYDVKM. The ends lost 3 bases at V and 3 bases at J; junction bases unmatched: 2. Material for sequencing was PBMCs. This TCR was sampled from a male donor in good health and CMV-seronegative. V is TRBV28 and J is TRBJ2-7, with TRBD2 matching 13 bases. This chain's CDR3 is CASSFWTSGSYEQYF. The CDR3 DNA sequence: TGTGCCAGCAGTTTTTGGACTAGCGGGAGCTACGAGCAGTACTTC.